These T cell receptor beta chains were read from a single sample in a study of CXCR3-negative and CXCR3-positive naive CD8 T cells. TCRdb processed the 5' RACE reads again and assigns one entry to each CDR3 protein, with no DNA. The sample includes 70,000 to 95,000 distinct CDR3 sequences. Specimen: naive CXCR3- CD8+ T cells from blood. The receptors shown here come from a human donor in good health. Some clones in this sample may be carry-over from other donors' samples. The CDR3 runs from the conserved cysteine through the conserved F or W.

CASSFPSGSADTQYF	TRBV28	TRBJ2-3
CASSRPGNYGYTF	TRBV7-2	TRBJ1-2
CASSLERRTGGGQPQHF	TRBV28	TRBJ1-5
CASSPVGVTYNEQFF	TRBV28	TRBJ2-1
CASDPGQGTYEQYF	TRBV28	TRBJ2-7
CASSPRPAGNSPLHF	TRBV9	TRBJ1-6
CSVEGGQEDIQYF	TRBV29-1	TRBJ2-4
CASSRQNNQPQHF	TRBV12-3/TRBV12-4	TRBJ1-5
CASSQVVAYEQYF	TRBV14	TRBJ2-7
CASSLSGSEFF	TRBV28	TRBJ2-1
CASSSGQGGDEQYF	TRBV7-6	TRBJ2-7
CASSYDSYNEQFF	TRBV5-1	TRBJ2-1
CSVDAGRNIQYF	TRBV29-1	TRBJ2-4
CASSYSIWGEERQETQYF	TRBV6-6	TRBJ2-5
CASSRRSYEQYF	TRBV28	TRBJ2-7
CASSWDGYEQYF	TRBV12-3/TRBV12-4	TRBJ2-7